This section outlines one T cell receptor (beta chain) sequence together with its context. Its antigen remains unidentified. The sample originates from a study of response to subunit inactivated influenza vaccine. TCRdb recomputed calls from the RT-PCR reads with MiXCR, one row per CDR3 protein. The sample comprises some 570,000 distinct CDR3 sequences, about 11% of which are singletons, and approximately 9.9% rests with the top ten. Germline V gene sequence: CDR1 MDHEN, CDR2 SYDVKM. This CDR3 is 13 amino acids long. V was pared by 5 bases and J by 5 bases, with 10 bases between. Overall study results and limits: Each seasonal flu vaccination may recruit only limited new T cells, authors suggested.

The sample was also reused in another study, on T cells expressing NK-cell markers. According to that study: TCR beta cDNA was made by 5'RACE template switching with UMIs. Six of the donors carried dominant NKG2C+ clonotypes that took up roughly 1.0-8% of their CD8+ T cells. The CD3+CD56-NKG2C+ fraction of four donors was likewise dominated by these clonotypes. Specificity for HCMV among expanded NKG2C+ T cell clones was not established.

The starting material was PBMCs from blood, obtained on the day of vaccination. This TCR was sampled from a man between 45 and 60 years old who received an inactivated influenza vaccine. This chain connects TRBV28 to TRBJ2-1; TRBD2 is a possible D gene (5 bases). The CDR3 DNA reads as TGTGCCAGCAGTCCTTTACTAGACAATGAGCAGTTCTTC. Translation gives CASSPLLDNEQFF.